Below are 26 T cell receptor beta chains sequenced from a single sample in a study of control samples from healthy donors and cancer patients. Data came from immunoSEQ multiplex PCR; TCRdb stores just in-frame clones and leaves some out. The sample lists about 120,000 clones; about 87% were seen once. The sequenced sample was blood. These receptors all stem from a man aged 55-75 years in good health.

The V and J genes are TRBV18 and TRBJ1-1; the match to TRBD1 covers 7 bases. V was clipped by 3 bases and J by 8 bases; unmatched bases: 9. The CDR3 runs to 14 residues. Germline V gene data show CDR1 as KGHSH and CDR2 as LQKENI. In DNA, the CDR3 is TGTGCCAGCTCACCCGGGACAGACAAGGGAGAAGCTTTCTTT. Amino acid sequence: CASSPGTDKGEAFF. The full variable domain, in which reference TRBV18 and TRBJ1-1 provide the parts outside the CDR3, is NAGVMQNPRHLVRRRGQEARLRCSPMKGHSHVYWYRQLPEEGLKFMVYLQKENIIDESGMPKERFSAEFPKEGPSILRIQQVVRGDSAAYFCASSPGTDKGEAFFGQGTRLTVV.

The chain joins TRBV5-5 to TRBJ1-2; D possibly corresponds to TRBD1 (5 bases). Trimming took off 0 bases at V and 9 bases at J, with 18 bases between the two ends. Per the germline V gene, CDR1 is SGHKS and CDR2 is YYEKEE (reference sequence). The CDR3 spans 15 residues. Written as DNA, the CDR3 is TGTGCCAGCAGCTTGGATTTTTGGCAGGGACTTAGCTACACCTTC. It yields the protein CASSLDFWQGLSYTF.

Only a few counts were recorded for this clone. This sequence joins TRBV2 and TRBJ1-5; possible D gene TRBD1, 5 bases. This CDR3 comprises 15 residues. The germline V gene has CDR1 SNHLY and CDR2 FYNNEI. Trimming shortened V by 2 bases and J by 5 bases, and 13 bases separated the two germline ends. CDR3 sequence reads: CASSESVGVYQPQHF. DNA for the CDR3: TGTGCCAGCAGTGAATCTGTGGGGGTTTATCAGCCCCAGCATTTT.

This sequence joins TRBV7-3 and TRBJ1-2; 8 nucleotides align to TRBD1. Germline V gene data show CDR1 as SGHTA and CDR2 as FQGTGA. J was trimmed by 7 bases and V by 4 bases; bases with no gene match: 5. The CDR3 is made up of 13 amino acids. The CDR3 reads CASSSTGVGGYTF. DNA for the CDR3: TGTGCCAGCAGCTCGACAGGGGTCGGTGGCTACACCTTC. Full variable domain (rest looked up from reference TRBV7-3 and TRBJ1-2): GAGVSQTPSNKVTEKGKYVELRCDPISGHTALYWYRQSLGQGPEFLIYFQGTGAADDSGLPNDRFFAVRPEGSVSTLKIQRTERGDSAVYLCASSSTGVGGYTFGSGTRLTVV.

The V gene is TRBV28, the J gene TRBJ2-2; D not resolved. V dropped 2 bases and J dropped 6 bases, with 16 bases sitting between them. Looked up from germline, CDR1 is MDHEN and CDR2 is SYDVKM. The CDR3 is 16 amino acids. The CDR3, as DNA: TGTGCCAGCAGTTTAAATTACCCGATGGGGTCCGGGGAGCTGTTTTTT. It is translated as CASSLNYPMGSGELFF.

The chain couples TRBV19 to TRBJ2-4; no clear D. The CDR3 extends over 14 amino acids. With 5 bases removed from V and 1 base from J, the gap between germline ends came to 9 bases. Germline V gives CDR1 LNHDA, CDR2 SQIVND (reference sequence). CDR3 nucleotide sequence: TGTGCCAGTAGTTCCGGAGTGGCCAAAAACATTCAGTACTTC. Translated: CASSSGVAKNIQYF.

CDR3 nucleotides: TGTGCCAGCAGCCCACAGGGGGCTCACACTGAAGCTTTCTTT. Its translation: CASSPQGAHTEAFF. The J gene is TRBJ1-1, the V gene TRBV7-2, with 9 bases fitting TRBD1. Germline CDR1 and CDR2: SGHTA and FQGNSA. The CDR3 runs 14 residues. Trimming took 5 bases from V and 3 from J; bases not matched to a gene: 4. Together with reference TRBV7-2 and TRBJ1-1, the CDR3 gives the full variable domain: GAGVSQSPSNKVTEKGKDVELRCDPISGHTALYWYRQSLGQGLEFLIYFQGNSAPDKSGLPSDRFSAERTGGSVSTLTIQRTQQEDSAVYLCASSPQGAHTEAFFGQGTRLTVV.

CDR3 nucleotides: TGCGCCAGCAGCCCCTTGCGGGGGGCCCTCGGGCAGTACTTC. Translating it yields CASSPLRGALGQYF. The chain employs TRBV4-1 and TRBJ2-7; 8 positions agree with TRBD2. V shed 4 bases, J shed 9 bases, and the junction held 11 bases outside the gene matches. CDR1 is MGHRA and CDR2 is YSYEKL in the germline V gene. The CDR3 consists of 14 residues.

This clone appeared a few times. The chain links TRBV9 to TRBJ2-1, with 10 positions matching TRBD2. The CDR3 is made up of 15 amino acids. Germline trimming cut 3 bases from V and 10 bases from J; bases unmatched to any gene: 10. Germline V gene data show CDR1 as SGDLS and CDR2 as YYNGEE. The CDR3 DNA follows: TGTGCCAGCAGCGGGCGAAGCGGGGGGGTAAGAGAGCAGTTCTTC. It is translated as CASSGRSGGVREQFF.

The V gene is TRBV19, the J gene TRBJ2-7; D gene unclear. The V gene lost 3 bases and the J gene lost 2 bases, with 5 bases spanning the gap. Germline CDR1 LNHDA, CDR2 SQIVND (reference sequence). The CDR3 loop spans 12 amino acids. The CDR3 sequence is CASSMGTYEQYF. The CDR3 DNA follows: TGTGCCAGTAGTATGGGAACCTACGAGCAGTACTTC.

The chain recombines TRBV7-8 with TRBJ2-4; 10 bases line up with TRBD1. Germline trimming cut 1 base from V and 0 bases from J; bases unmatched to any gene: 12. The CDR3 has 20 residues. Germline CDR1 reads SGHVS; CDR2 reads FQNEAQ. Written as DNA, the CDR3 is TGTGCCAGCAGCTTAGGGGGGCGGGACAGGGGTTTATTAGCCAAAAACATTCAGTACTTC. Protein sequence: CASSLGGRDRGLLAKNIQYF.

This clone was seen a few times. V gene TRBV9 combines with J gene TRBJ2-7; D is perhaps TRBD1 (7 bases). The length of the CDR3 is 17 residues. Germline CDR1 SGDLS, CDR2 YYNGEE. V was pared by 0 bases and J by 3 bases, with 19 bases between. The CDR3 DNA follows: TGTGCCAGCAGCGTAGGTGGGACAGCCACCGGGAGCTACGAGCAGTACTTC. Translated: CASSVGGTATGSYEQYF.

This chain connects TRBV29-1 to TRBJ1-1, with no clear D. This CDR3 region has 12 residues. The ends were cut back, 5 bases at V and 4 bases at J, with 11 bases in the middle. Germline V gives CDR1 SQVTM, CDR2 ANQGSEA. CDR3 bases: TGCAGCGTTTACGAGGGTCTCACTGAAGCTTTCTTT. It yields the protein CSVYEGLTEAFF.

The J gene is TRBJ2-1, the V gene TRBV30; D call uncertain. The germline gives CDR1 GTSNPN, CDR2 SVGIG (reference sequence). Trimming removed 2 bases at V and 3 bases at J, with 2 bases between. The CDR3 has 11 amino acids. The CDR3 region is CAWSYYNEQFF. In DNA, the CDR3 is TGTGCCTGGAGTTACTACAATGAGCAGTTCTTC.

The gene calls are TRBV7-2 and TRBJ2-7, with TRBD1 matching 9 bases. This CDR3 spans 14 amino acids. V dropped 1 base and J dropped 4; count of bases not matched to a gene: 2. The germline gives CDR1 SGHTA, CDR2 FQGNSA. The CDR3 region is CASSLGTGAYEQYF. CDR3 nucleotides: TGTGCCAGCAGCTTAGGGACAGGGGCTTACGAGCAGTACTTC.

The J gene is TRBJ1-3, the V gene TRBV5-6, with D possibly being TRBD1 (5 bases). This CDR3 has 19 amino acids. CDR1 and CDR2 (germline): SGHDT, YYEEEE. V was shortened by 0 bases and J by 0 bases, with 19 bases between the two germline ends. CDR3 DNA sequence: TGTGCCAGCAGCTTGGGACAGCCTTCTATGAGTTCCTCTGGAAACACCATATATTTT. Its protein product is CASSLGQPSMSSSGNTIYF.

In this sample, this clone turned up once. This chain uses TRBV30 with TRBJ2-2; perhaps TRBD2 as D (5 bases). V was clipped by 0 bases and J by 8 bases, with 10 bases between them. The length of the CDR3 is 13 residues. Germline CDR1 GTSNPN, CDR2 SVGIG (reference sequence). The CDR3 protein is CAWSVLGAGELFF. CDR3 in DNA: TGTGCCTGGAGTGTATTGGGAGCAGGGGAGCTGTTTTTT.

This sequence joins TRBV6-5 and TRBJ2-7; the D is unclear. Germline-derived CDR1 and CDR2 are MNHEY and SVGAGI. The CDR3 runs 14 residues. Trimming stripped 6 bases from V and 1 base from J, with 13 bases between. The CDR3 protein is CASRPVSTSYEQYF. The CDR3 DNA follows: TGTGCCAGCAGGCCAGTCTCGACATCCTACGAGCAGTACTTC.

This chain uses TRBV18 with TRBJ1-6; D is perhaps TRBD1 (6 bases). The V gene lost 2 bases and the J gene lost 4 bases, with 12 bases spanning the gap. CDR1 KGHSH and CDR2 LQKENI come from the germline V gene. The CDR3 extends over 16 amino acids. CDR3 protein: CASSPSGTRYNSPLHF. CDR3 nucleotide sequence: TGTGCCAGCTCACCATCGGGGACACGTTATAATTCACCCCTCCACTTT.

The CDR3 DNA is TGTGCCAGCAGCTTGAGGGGCGCGGAGACCCAGTACTTC. It specifies CASSLRGAETQYF. The genes are TRBV7-3 and TRBJ2-5; D could derive from TRBD1 or TRBD2 (5 bases each). Germline V lookup: CDR1 SGHTA, CDR2 FQGTGA. The V and J ends lost 3 bases and 5 bases respectively, with 10 bases between them. This CDR3 is 13 amino acids long.

The J gene is TRBJ2-4, the V gene TRBV4-3; D is possibly TRBD1 or TRBD2 (5 bases each). Germline CDR1 is LGHNA and CDR2 is YSLEER. The CDR3 totals 16 residues. The V and J ends lost 0 bases and 0 bases respectively, with 9 bases between them. CDR3 residues: CASSQDGTVAKNIQYF. CDR3 bases: TGCGCCAGCAGCCAAGACGGGACCGTAGCCAAAAACATTCAGTACTTC.

The chain recombines TRBV28 with TRBJ2-5, with 7 bases aligning to TRBD1. The length of the CDR3 is 15 residues. Looked up from germline, CDR1 is MDHEN and CDR2 is SYDVKM. Unmatched junction bases numbered 5, after V lost 2 bases and J lost 2 bases. CDR3 coding DNA: TGTGCCAGCAGTTTAAACAGGGGCCCTCAAGAGACCCAGTACTTC. Translated, it gives CASSLNRGPQETQYF.

The chain links TRBV7-9 to TRBJ1-3, with 9 bases matching TRBD1. CDR1 is SEHNR and CDR2 is FQNEAQ in the germline V gene (reference sequence). This CDR3 region has 16 residues. With 5 bases clipped from V and 4 bases from J, the junction kept 9 bases outside the gene matches. The CDR3 sequence is CASSPPTGGGGNTIYF. DNA for the CDR3: TGTGCCAGCAGCCCTCCAACAGGGGGCGGGGGAAACACCATATATTTT.

In DNA form, the CDR3 reads TGTGCCAGTAGCGTGAGGCTAGCGGGGGTACAGTCTGGGGCCAACGTCCTGACTTTC. The encoded protein is CASSVRLAGVQSGANVLTF. This chain uses TRBV19 with TRBJ2-6; TRBD2 matches at 10 bases. The CDR3 runs to 19 residues. The V gene's germline CDR1 is LNHDA and CDR2 SQIVND (reference sequence). V lost 6 bases and J lost 1; bases outside the gene matches: 12. Drawing the rest from reference TRBV19 and TRBJ2-6, the complete variable domain is DGGITQSPKYLFRKEGQNVTLSCEQNLNHDAMYWYRQDPGQGLRLIYYSQIVNDFQKGDIAEGYSVSREKKESFPLTVTSAQKNPTAFYLCASSVRLAGVQSGANVLTFGAGSRLTVL.

This clone was recorded a few times. This chain connects TRBV4-2 to TRBJ1-1; D not certain. With 0 bases removed from V and 3 bases from J, the gap between germline ends came to 17 bases. CDR1 and CDR2 (germline): LGHNA, YNFKEQ. CDR3 length: 17 residues. The CDR3 region has the DNA TGTGCCAGCAGCCAAGAGCCGGACGGCTATGGGGACACTGAAGCTTTCTTT. Amino acid sequence: CASSQEPDGYGDTEAFF.

The genes are TRBV7-2 and TRBJ1-1; unclear D gene. The V end was cut by 3 bases, the J end by 1 base, with 9 bases between. Germline V CDR1 and CDR2: SGHTA, FQGNSA. The length of the CDR3 is 14 residues. As DNA, the CDR3 is TGTGCCAGCAGCTTCGCGTCACAGAACACTGAAGCTTTCTTT. Its translation is CASSFASQNTEAFF. The full variable domain, its missing parts supplied by reference TRBV7-2 and TRBJ1-1, is GAGVSQSPSNKVTEKGKDVELRCDPISGHTALYWYRQSLGQGLEFLIYFQGNSAPDKSGLPSDRFSAERTGGSVSTLTIQRTQQEDSAVYLCASSFASQNTEAFFGQGTRLTVV.